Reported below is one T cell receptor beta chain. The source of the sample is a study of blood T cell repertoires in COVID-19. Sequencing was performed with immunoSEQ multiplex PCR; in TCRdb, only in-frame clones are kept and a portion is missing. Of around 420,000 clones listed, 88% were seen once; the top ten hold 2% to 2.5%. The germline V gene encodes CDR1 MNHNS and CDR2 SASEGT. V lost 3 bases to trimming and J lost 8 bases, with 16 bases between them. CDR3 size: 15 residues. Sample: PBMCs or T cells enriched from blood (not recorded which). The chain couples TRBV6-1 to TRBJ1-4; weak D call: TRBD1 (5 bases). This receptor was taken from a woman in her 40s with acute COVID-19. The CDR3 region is CASSDPQGFWEKLFF. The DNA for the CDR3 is TGTGCCAGCAGTGACCCGCAGGGCTTTTGGGAAAAACTGTTTTTT.